A selection of T cell receptor beta chains follows, all from one sample in a study of blood T cell repertoires in COVID-19. Measured with immunoSEQ multiplex PCR; TCRdb has only the in-frame clones, and not every one. The table has approximately 170,000 clones, around 83% seen once. The source material was peripheral blood. All receptors come from a woman aged 70-85 years who had recovered from COVID-19. Both conserved end residues are part of each CDR3. The D gene is left open where the match is weak. A row's size may be missing; if present it is once, few, many or a size class.

V	J	size	D	CDR3	DNA
TRBV21-1	TRBJ1-1	few	-	CASSKVGTGEGNTEAFF	TGTGCCAGCAGCAAAGTCGGGACAGGGGAGGGGAACACTGAAGCTTTCTTT
TRBV18	TRBJ2-1	once	TRBD2	CASSPTLAVYNEQFF	TGTGCCAGCTCACCAACCCTAGCGGTCTACAATGAGCAGTTCTTC
TRBV18	TRBJ1-5	-	-	CASSPQGRGGQPQHF	TGTGCCAGCTCCCCGCAGGGGCGCGGGGGGCAGCCCCAGCATTTT
TRBV5-1	TRBJ1-1	-	-	CASSLGTAMNTEAFF	TGCGCCAGCAGCTTGGGTACAGCCATGAACACTGAAGCTTTCTTT
TRBV7-3	TRBJ1-1	-	-	CASSSSSFTEAFF	TGTGCCAGCAGCTCTTCGTCTTTCACTGAAGCTTTCTTT
TRBV11-3	TRBJ2-1	-	TRBD2	CASSAGLAGVGNEQFF	TGTGCCAGCAGCGCAGGACTAGCGGGAGTGGGCAATGAGCAGTTCTTC
TRBV5-6	TRBJ2-3	-	TRBD1	CASSLTGSGGPTDTQYF	TGTGCCAGCAGCTTGACCGGGTCAGGGGGTCCCACAGATACGCAGTATTTT
TRBV28	TRBJ2-2	many	-	CASSSPGGAGTGELFF	TGTGCCAGCAGTTCCCCCGGAGGGGCGGGCACCGGGGAGCTGTTTTTT
TRBV12-3/TRBV12-4	TRBJ2-7	-	-	CASSLGRVAKQYF	TGTGCCAGCAGTTTGGGCAGGGTAGCCAAGCAGTACTTC
TRBV5-4	TRBJ2-1	-	TRBD2	CASSSGGDYNEQFF	TGTGCCAGCAGTTCGGGAGGGGACTACAATGAGCAGTTCTTC
TRBV7-3	TRBJ2-1	-	TRBD2	CASSSGTSGPGDEQFF	TGTGCCAGCAGCTCCGGGACTAGCGGGCCGGGGGATGAGCAGTTCTTC
TRBV6-1	TRBJ1-6	once	-	CASSEFAGLSGSPLHF	TGTGCCAGCAGTGAATTCGCCGGACTCTCCGGGTCACCCCTCCACTTT
TRBV27	TRBJ1-3	-	-	CASSLLGGDTIYF	TGTGCCAGCAGTTTATTGGGGGGGGACACCATATATTTT
TRBV7-9	TRBJ2-2	once	-	CASSQRQLNTGELFF	TGTGCCAGCAGTCAGAGGCAACTGAACACCGGGGAGCTGTTTTTT
TRBV19	TRBJ2-7	-	-	CASSIDPLRTGEQYF	TGTGCCAGTAGTATAGACCCCCTCCGGACTGGCGAGCAGTACTTC
TRBV30	TRBJ1-2	-	-	CAWSKFWTAQNYGYTF	TGTGCCTGGAGTAAGTTTTGGACAGCGCAGAACTATGGCTACACCTTC
TRBV5-1	TRBJ1-2	-	-	CASSSAPTGRWAYGYTF	TGCGCCAGCAGCTCGGCCCCCACAGGGAGATGGGCCTATGGCTACACCTTC
TRBV2	TRBJ2-3	-	-	CASTGSSTDTQYF	TGTGCCAGCACCGGGAGTAGCACAGATACGCAGTATTTT
TRBV7-2	TRBJ1-4	-	-	CASRLGQPFNEKLFF	TGTGCCAGCAGACTAGGACAGCCCTTTAATGAAAAACTGTTTTTT
TRBV3-1/TRBV3-2	TRBJ1-1	-	-	CASSQAQREAFF	TGTGCCAGCAGCCAAGCACAGCGGGAAGCTTTCTTT
TRBV7-9	TRBJ2-2	few	-	CALRPTGGELFF	TGTGCCCTGCGACCGACGGGCGGGGAGCTGTTTTTT
TRBV7-9	TRBJ2-4	-	-	CASSPLWADIQYF	TGTGCCAGCAGCCCGCTGTGGGCTGACATTCAGTACTTC
TRBV10-3	TRBJ2-7	-	-	CAISTPGRYEQYF	TGTGCCATCAGCACCCCAGGCAGATACGAGCAGTACTTC
TRBV5-1	TRBJ2-3	-	-	CASKVTQGSDTQYF	TGCGCCAGCAAGGTGACCCAGGGGTCAGATACGCAGTATTTT
TRBV27	TRBJ2-1	few	TRBD2	CASGLAGWGNEQFF	TGTGCCAGCGGACTAGCGGGGTGGGGGAATGAGCAGTTCTTC
TRBV19	TRBJ2-3	-	TRBD2	CASARTGTSGGRDTQYF	TGTGCCAGCGCTAGAACCGGGACTAGCGGGGGGAGAGATACGCAGTATTTT
TRBV7-2	TRBJ2-2	-	-	CASSLAREGTGELFF	TGTGCCAGCAGCTTAGCGCGGGAAGGCACCGGGGAGCTGTTTTTT
TRBV7-3	TRBJ2-7	-	-	CASAQVGLGEQYF	TGTGCCAGCGCCCAAGTCGGACTGGGGGAGCAGTACTTC
TRBV9	TRBJ1-2	-	TRBD1	CASGRGFYGYTF	TGTGCCAGCGGCAGGGGGTTTTATGGCTACACCTTC
TRBV2	TRBJ1-1	-	-	CASSERGTDTEAFF	TGTGCCAGCAGTGAGAGGGGGACGGACACTGAAGCTTTCTTT
TRBV7-6	TRBJ1-2	once	TRBD1	CASGGEGLARGVGYTF	TGTGCCAGCGGCGGGGAAGGGCTGGCCAGGGGGGTCGGCTACACCTTC
TRBV6-5	TRBJ1-2	-	-	CASSSPTGSNYGYTF	TGTGCCAGCAGTTCCCCAACAGGGAGCAACTATGGCTACACCTTC
TRBV2	TRBJ2-4	-	-	CASSPGTGEGSGGEAKNIQYF	TGTGCCAGCAGTCCCGGGACAGGGGAGGGTAGCGGGGGCGAGGCCAAAAACATTCAGTACTTC
TRBV3-1/TRBV3-2	TRBJ1-2	-	-	CASSQDVGFYGYTF	TGTGCCAGCAGCCAAGATGTCGGGTTTTATGGCTACACCTTC
TRBV29-1	TRBJ1-3	-	TRBD1	CSADRGGDTIYF	TGCAGCGCCGACAGGGGCGGGGACACCATATATTTT
TRBV29-1	TRBJ2-7	-	-	CSVGGQVSYEQYF	TGCAGCGTTGGGGGGCAGGTCTCCTACGAGCAGTACTTC
TRBV5-4	TRBJ2-7	-	-	CASSSKEVRREQYF	TGTGCCAGCAGCTCGAAAGAGGTGCGGCGCGAGCAGTACTTC
TRBV5-8	TRBJ1-2	-	-	CASTQADRIYGYTF	TGTGCCAGCACCCAGGCCGACAGAATCTATGGCTACACCTTC
TRBV13	TRBJ1-2	-	-	CASSLGRGATGPGGYTF	TGTGCCAGCAGCTTAGGCCGGGGGGCCACAGGGCCTGGGGGCTACACCTTC
TRBV18	TRBJ1-1	-	TRBD1	CASSRGTGRIEAFF	TGTGCCAGCTCACGAGGGACAGGCCGGATTGAAGCTTTCTTT